Listed below are T cell receptor beta chains from one sample, sequenced in a study of beta chain features in type 1 diabetes. Clones were read by immunoSEQ multiplex PCR, and TCRdb kept only the in-frame ones, dropping some. This sample yields 25,000 or so clones, of which almost 70% are seen a single time; 2% to 2.5% belongs to the top ten. Sequenced sample: Tregs from blood. Receptors were obtained from a woman aged 40 to 50 in good health. The CDR3 runs from the conserved cysteine through the conserved F or W. Expanded clones are given a class, and other clones once, few, many or no size at all.

few	TRBV18	CASSPFGAGAFF
few	TRBV10-3	CAISALGGYEQYF
.	TRBV4-3	CASSQQRSYEQYF
few	TRBV11-2	CASSLVQGAAGELFF
.	TRBV9	CASSVVAGAEYEQYF
.	TRBV19	CASFHRGRGEQFF
.	TRBV6-1	CASRARQGGYGYTF
once	TRBV11-2	CASSLRTGGFDEQFF
few	TRBV11-2	CASSSGTGWTGELFF
once	TRBV27	CASRRGGVRNYGYTF
.	TRBV5-1	CASSLGYSSYEQYF
few	TRBV10-3	CAISASAGTGRTYEQYF
once	TRBV5-1	CASSLAQYNEQFF
.	TRBV10-2	CASRPGQGRYYGYTF
.	TRBV6-5	CASSYGGGSTDTQYF